The TCR beta chain under discussion was sequenced for a study of blood T cell repertoires in COVID-19. Study-wide context: PBMCs, B-cell-depleted T cells, or T cells were the source of the cDNA or gDNA that made up the material.

TCRdb's table, derived via immunoSEQ multiplex PCR, lists solely in-frame clones and lacks some. Found here are over 200,000 clones, about 90% of them singletons; the top ten hold less than 3%. Material for sequencing was peripheral blood. The TCR originated in a man younger than 40 with COVID-19, enrolled during active disease.

The CDR3: CASKGLATYEQYF. DNA of the CDR3: TGTGCCAGCAAGGGACTAGCCACCTACGAGCAGTACTTC. The chain uses TRBV25-1 and TRBJ2-7, with 9 bases lining up with TRBD2. Germline V gene lookup returns CDR1 MGHDK and CDR2 SYGVNS. V shed 7 bases and J 2 bases; nucleotides not matched to a gene: 3. The CDR3 runs 13 residues.